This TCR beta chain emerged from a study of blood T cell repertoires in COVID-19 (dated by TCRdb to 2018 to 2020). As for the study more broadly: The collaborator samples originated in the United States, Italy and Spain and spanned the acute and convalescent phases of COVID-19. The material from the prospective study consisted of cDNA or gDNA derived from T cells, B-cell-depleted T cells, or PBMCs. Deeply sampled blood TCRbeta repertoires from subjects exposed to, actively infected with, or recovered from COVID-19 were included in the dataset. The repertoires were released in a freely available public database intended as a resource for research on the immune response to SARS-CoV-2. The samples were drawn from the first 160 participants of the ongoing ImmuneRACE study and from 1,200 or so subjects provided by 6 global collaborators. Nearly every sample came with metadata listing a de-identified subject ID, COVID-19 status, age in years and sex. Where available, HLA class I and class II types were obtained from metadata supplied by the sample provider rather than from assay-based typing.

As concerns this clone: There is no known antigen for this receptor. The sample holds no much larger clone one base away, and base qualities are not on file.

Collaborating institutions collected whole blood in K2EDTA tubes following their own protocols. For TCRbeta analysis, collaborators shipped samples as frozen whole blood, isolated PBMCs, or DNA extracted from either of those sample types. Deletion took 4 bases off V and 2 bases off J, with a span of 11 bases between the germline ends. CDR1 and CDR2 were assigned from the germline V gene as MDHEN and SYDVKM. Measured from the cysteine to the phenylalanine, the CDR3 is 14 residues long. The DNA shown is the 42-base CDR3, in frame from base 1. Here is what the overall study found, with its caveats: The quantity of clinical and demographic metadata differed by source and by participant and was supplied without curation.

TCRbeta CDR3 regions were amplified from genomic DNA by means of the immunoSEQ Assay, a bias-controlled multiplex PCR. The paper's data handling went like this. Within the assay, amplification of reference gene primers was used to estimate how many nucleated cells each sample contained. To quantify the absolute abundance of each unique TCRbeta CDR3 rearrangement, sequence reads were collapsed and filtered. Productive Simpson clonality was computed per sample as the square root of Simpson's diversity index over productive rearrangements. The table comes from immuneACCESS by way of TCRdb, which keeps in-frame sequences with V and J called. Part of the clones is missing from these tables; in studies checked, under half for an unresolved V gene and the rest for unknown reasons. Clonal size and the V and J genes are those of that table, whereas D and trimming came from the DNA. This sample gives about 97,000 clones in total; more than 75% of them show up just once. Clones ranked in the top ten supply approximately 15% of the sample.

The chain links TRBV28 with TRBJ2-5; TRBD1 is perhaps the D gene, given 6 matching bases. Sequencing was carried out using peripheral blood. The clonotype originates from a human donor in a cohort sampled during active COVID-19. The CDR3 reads CASSSQDSQETQYF. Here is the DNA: TGTGCCAGCAGTTCCCAGGACAGTCAAGAGACCCAGTACTTC.